This T cell receptor (beta chain) was documented in a study of shared clonotypes between healthy human individuals. To note about this clone: Other DNA sequences in this specimen translate into the identical CDR3.

CDR1 is SEHNR and CDR2 is FQNEAQ in the germline V gene (reference sequence). The V end lost 2 bases, the J end lost 2 bases, and 8 bases lay between the germline ends. The CDR3 contains 14 residues. Sequenced by immunoSEQ multiplex PCR; TCRdb stores in-frame clones only, minus some. The sample contains millions of clones, 90% to 95% of which appear only once. Study donors comprised healthy, HIV-negative adults devoid of recent acute infection or vaccination. The source is a young man in good health. The sequencing input was naive CD4+ T cells sorted from blood. The subset here: CD45RA+ positively selected. V gene TRBV7-9 combines with J gene TRBJ2-3; D may be TRBD1 (6 bases). CDR3 coding DNA: TGTGCCAGCAGCTTAACAGGGCCCACAGATACGCAGTATTTT. Translation gives CASSLTGPTDTQYF.